Given below is one T cell receptor beta chain in context. The data were taken from a study of blood T cell repertoires in COVID-19. The overall study: The analysed material was cDNA or gDNA that came from T cells, B-cell-depleted T cells, or PBMCs.

The method was immunoSEQ multiplex PCR; TCRdb's version includes in-frame clones alone and lacks a portion of them. The sample includes 150,000 to 200,000 clones, approximately 85% of them seen just once. Between the trimmed V and J ends, which lost 10 bases and 8 bases, there was a span of 26 bases. The CDR3 covers 16 residues. The germline gives CDR1 MDHEN, CDR2 SYDVKM. Individuals aged roughly 18 to 100 years were recruited from about two dozen US areas. Donors in Cohort 3 who had recovered were those with two negative PCRs, healthcare professional clearance, or resolution of their symptoms. Sequenced input: PBMCs or T cells enriched from blood (not recorded which). The genes are TRBV28 and TRBJ1-4, with D uncertain. The TCR comes from a man in his forties who had recovered from COVID-19. CDR3 amino acids: CATFPIQGRGREKLFF. In DNA, the CDR3 is TGTGCCACCTTTCCCATTCAAGGACGAGGGCGGGAAAAACTGTTTTTT.